The 13 T cell receptor beta chains reported below all come from one sample, sequenced in a study of OX40 agonist ivuxolimab in advanced cancers. Produced via immunoSEQ multiplex PCR; TCRdb's table is partial and in-frame only. The table has tens of thousands of clones, less than 90% seen once. Sequences were derived from CD4+ or CD8+ T cells sorted from blood, sampled in a trial of the OX40 agonist ivuxolimab. These receptors came from an adult with an advanced solid tumor such as melanoma, head and neck, liver or kidney cancer.

The rearrangement uses TRBV19 and TRBJ2-5; TRBD2 agrees at 10 bases. Germline trimming cut 1 base from V and 3 bases from J; bases unmatched to any gene: 17. Germline-derived CDR1 and CDR2 are LNHDA and SQIVND (reference sequence). The CDR3 is 20 residues long. CDR3 in amino acids: CASSIGSGGVLGPQKETQYF. CDR3 DNA: TGTGCCAGTAGTATAGGAAGCGGGGGGGTCTTGGGACCCCAAAAAGAGACCCAGTACTTC.

The J gene is TRBJ1-2, the V gene TRBV7-8; D perhaps matches TRBD1 (5 bases). V was clipped by 6 bases and J by 7 bases, with 12 bases between them. Germline CDR1 and CDR2: SGHVS and FQNEAQ. CDR3 length: 12 residues. DNA for the CDR3: TGTGCCAGCAGAAATACGGGGGGTGGCTACACCTTC. It encodes CASRNTGGGYTF.

V is TRBV4-2 and J is TRBJ2-5; D call uncertain. The CDR3 covers 15 residues. The V gene's germline CDR1 is LGHNA and CDR2 YNFKEQ. Trimming removed 1 base from V and 0 bases from J, with 9 bases in between. CDR3 in DNA: TGTGCCAGCAGCCAAGCTTCGGTGTACCAAGAGACCCAGTACTTC. It specifies CASSQASVYQETQYF.

V and J are TRBV18 and TRBJ2-3, with D uncertain. V was trimmed by 3 bases and J by 0 bases, leaving 13 bases between them. This CDR3 spans 16 amino acids. Per germline, CDR1 KGHSH and CDR2 LQKENI. The CDR3 here is CASSPLRLESTDTQYF. The CDR3 DNA reads as TGTGCCAGCTCACCGCTACGTCTCGAGAGCACAGATACGCAGTATTTT.

The genes are TRBV7-2 and TRBJ2-1, with TRBD2 matching 12 bases. There are 16 residues in the CDR3. CDR1 and CDR2 from the germline V gene are SGHTA and FQGNSA. J was trimmed by 2 bases and V by 5 bases; bases with no gene match: 4. CDR3 loop: CASSRRTSGTYNEQFF. DNA of the CDR3: TGTGCCAGCAGCCGTCGGACTAGCGGGACCTACAATGAGCAGTTCTTC.

The chain has TRBV28 and TRBJ1-5, with a weak D call TRBD1 (5 bases). Trimming stripped 5 bases from V and 0 bases from J, with 17 bases between. The CDR3 covers 17 residues. CDR1 MDHEN and CDR2 SYDVKM come from the germline V gene. The CDR3 here is CASSLPRGVNSNQPQHF. The CDR3 bases are TGTGCCAGCAGTCTTCCCCGGGGGGTAAATAGCAATCAGCCCCAGCATTTT. Variable domain in full (rest from reference TRBV28 and TRBJ1-5): DVKVTQSSRYLVKRTGEKVFLECVQDMDHENMFWYRQDPGLGLRLIYFSYDVKMKEKGDIPEGYSVSREKKERFSLILESASTNQTSMYLCASSLPRGVNSNQPQHFGDGTRLSIL.

V is TRBV2 and J is TRBJ2-2, with 8 bases lining up with TRBD2. V shed 6 bases and J 5 bases; nucleotides not matched to a gene: 5. This CDR3 is 14 amino acids long. Looked up from germline, CDR1 is SNHLY and CDR2 is FYNNEI. CDR3 amino acids: CASRTSVSTGELFF. CDR3 sequence (DNA): TGTGCCAGCAGGACTAGCGTTTCTACCGGGGAGCTGTTTTTT.

The rearrangement links TRBV15 to TRBJ2-7; TRBD2 is a possible D gene (6 bases). CDR1 and CDR2 from the germline V gene are LNHNV and YYDKDF (reference sequence). Trimming removed 5 bases at V and 1 base at J, with 12 bases between. There are 14 residues in the CDR3. This chain's CDR3 is CATSGAGISYEQYF. The CDR3 nucleotides read TGTGCCACCAGCGGGGCGGGAATATCCTACGAGCAGTACTTC.

The genes are TRBV6-5 and TRBJ1-4; D uncertain. The V end was cut by 6 bases, the J end by 5 bases, with 16 bases between. Germline V gives CDR1 MNHEY, CDR2 SVGAGI. The CDR3 sequence is 15 residues long. CDR3 nucleotides: TGTGCCAGCAGGCCCCGGTCGGGATTGAATGAAAAACTGTTTTTT. Translated: CASRPRSGLNEKLFF.

This clone was counted once. The rearrangement uses TRBV6-5 and TRBJ1-2; possibly TRBD1 for D (5 bases). The CDR3 runs 13 residues. V gave up 2 bases and J gave up 5 bases, with 9 bases separating them. Germline V lookup: CDR1 MNHEY, CDR2 SVGAGI. The CDR3 is CASSYLQEYGYTF. In DNA form, the CDR3 reads TGTGCCAGCAGTTACCTACAGGAGTATGGCTACACCTTC.

J is TRBJ1-1 and V is TRBV11-2; a weak D match, TRBD1 (6 bases). Deletions cut 4 bases from V and 4 bases from J, with 13 bases between. The CDR3 length is 14 residues. Germline CDR1 and CDR2: SGHAT and FQNNGV. The CDR3 bases are TGTGCCAGCAGCTATCCGACAGGCGGCACTGAAGCTTTCTTT. Translating it yields CASSYPTGGTEAFF.

The CDR3 region is CASSGYRQYGYTF. CDR3 bases: TGTGCCAGCAGCGGATACAGACAGTATGGCTACACCTTC. This rearrangement joins TRBV28 to TRBJ1-2; TRBD1 is a possible D gene (5 bases). Germline V gene lookup returns CDR1 MDHEN and CDR2 SYDVKM. The length of the CDR3 is 13 residues. V lost 6 bases and J lost 5, with 13 bases in between.

This clone was observed once. The chain links TRBV6-5 to TRBJ1-1; perhaps TRBD1 as D (6 bases). This CDR3 spans 14 amino acids. V was pared by 7 bases and J by 1 base, with 13 bases between. Germline V gene sequence: CDR1 MNHEY, CDR2 SVGAGI. The CDR3 DNA reads as TGTGCCAGCAAGGGGGAGACGGAGAACACTGAAGCTTTCTTT. Amino acid sequence: CASKGETENTEAFF.